This TCR beta chain was found in a study of T cells in localized non-small cell lung cancer. The CDR3 loop spans 14 amino acids. Germline V gene data show CDR1 as SGHVS and CDR2 as FQNEAQ. V lost 6 bases, J lost 13 bases, and 24 bases lay in between. Study-wide results and limits: Elevated circulating T cell density in blood was associated with longer overall survival. Heterogeneity stays possible, as sequencing covered only one tumor region. Uninvolved adjacent lung had higher T cell clonality than tumor and all other tissues. Adjacent lung exhibited a median of about 50 among the 100 most abundant tumor clones.

TCRdb's copy holds only in-frame clones and misses some; the assay was immunoSEQ multiplex PCR. The table has about 21,000 clones, roughly 89% seen once. Note on this clone: Its antigen is as yet unknown.

The chain combines TRBV7-8 with TRBJ1-2; D possibly corresponds to TRBD1 (5 bases). The sequence came from a male donor older than 55 with stage I squamous cell lung carcinoma. The sequences come from peripheral blood, collected before any cancer treatment. The CDR3 nucleotides are TGTGCCAGCAGTCCTGTCACGGCCGGGACCCCGATCACCTTC. The encoded protein is CASSPVTAGTPITF.